One sample yielded the 6 T cell receptor beta chains listed below, sequenced in a study of cytomegalovirus exposure and HLA in healthy donors. PCR used 60 Vbeta primers and 13 Jbeta primers. The assay was immunoSEQ multiplex PCR, and TCRdb's table has in-frame clones only and misses some. The repertoire holds about 160,000 clones, with roughly four fifths as singletons. The sample taken for sequencing was PBMCs. These receptors were collected from a woman aged 18-29 years in good health and CMV-seronegative.

This sequence joins TRBV29-1 and TRBJ1-2; TRBD1 matches 7 bases. With V trimmed by 7 bases and J by 4 bases, 3 bases remained unmatched. Germline CDR1 SQVTM, CDR2 ANQGSEA. The CDR3 sequence is 11 residues long. The CDR3 region has the DNA TGCAGCGCGACAGGGTCCTATGGCTACACCTTC. This sequence encodes CSATGSYGYTF.

This clone was observed once. This chain joins TRBV9 and TRBJ2-1, with TRBD1 as a possible D gene (5 bases). Germline values: CDR1 SGDLS, CDR2 YYNGEE. V was cut by 2 bases and J by 2 bases, with 11 bases left in between. This CDR3 has 15 residues. CDR3 in amino acids: CASSVAGQAYNEQFF. The CDR3 bases are TGTGCCAGCAGCGTGGCAGGGCAGGCCTACAATGAGCAGTTCTTC.

The rearrangement joins TRBV6-5 to TRBJ1-1; 7 bases map to TRBD1. Germline CDR1 is MNHEY and CDR2 is SVGAGI. V dropped 2 bases and J dropped 6; count of bases not matched to a gene: 6. This CDR3 has 14 amino acids. The CDR3 reads CASSYDRAGAEAFF. In nucleotides, the CDR3 is TGTGCCAGCAGTTACGACAGGGCCGGTGCTGAAGCTTTCTTT.

CDR3 region: CASSLYGDRDNYGYTF. As DNA, the CDR3 is TGTGCCAGCAGCTTGTATGGGGACAGGGATAACTATGGCTACACCTTC. The V and J genes are TRBV11-2 and TRBJ1-2; 9 positions match TRBD1. Looked up from germline, CDR1 is SGHAT and CDR2 is FQNNGV. The CDR3 sequence is 16 residues long. V trimming: 3 bases; J trimming: 1 base; junction bases outside the gene matches: 6.

The chain couples TRBV6-5 to TRBJ2-1, with D possibly being TRBD1 (5 bases). CDR3 size: 15 residues. Germline loops: CDR1 MNHEY, CDR2 SVGAGI. V was cut by 5 bases and J by 4 bases, with 15 bases left in between. The chain's CDR3 is CASSIRTGLYNEQFF. CDR3 DNA: TGTGCCAGCAGTATCCGTACAGGATTATACAATGAGCAGTTCTTC.

J is TRBJ2-2 and V is TRBV29-1; D may be TRBD1 (6 bases). This CDR3 is 14 amino acids long. Germline values: CDR1 SQVTM, CDR2 ANQGSEA. The V and J ends lost 4 bases and 0 bases respectively, with 9 bases between them. The CDR3 region has the DNA TGCAGCGTTGGGACAGCAGCGAACACCGGGGAGCTGTTTTTT. Amino acid sequence: CSVGTAANTGELFF.